What follows are 32 T cell receptor beta chains derived from one specimen sequenced in a study of T cells in Graves' hyperthyroidism and ophthalmopathy. Authors of the study amplified TCR beta CDR3 regions from RNA transcripts. Researchers ran a first-round RT-PCR on the TCR CDR3 using the HTBI primer set. TCRdb reprocessed the multiplex PCR reads via MiXCR and lists one record per CDR3 protein. The repertoire holds 200,000 to 300,000 distinct CDR3 sequences, with about 24% as singletons. Input material: blood. The source is a middle-aged woman with Graves' ophthalmopathy.

This clonotype was recorded many times. The chain carries TRBV11-1 and TRBJ1-2, with TRBD1 as a possible D gene (5 bases). The CDR3 sequence is 16 residues long. The germline CDR1 and CDR2 sequences are SGHAT and FQDESV (reference sequence). V lost 5 bases, J lost 8 bases, and 24 bases lay in between. CDR3 amino acids: CASSPNYRGPSRGYTF. The CDR3 region has the DNA TGTGCCAGCAGCCCCAATTACCGGGGCCCGTCGAGGGGCTACACCTTC.

In its sample, this clonotype was seen many times. This chain uses TRBV5-1 with TRBJ2-2, with D perhaps matching TRBD2 (6 bases). Germline-derived CDR1 and CDR2 are SGHRS and YFSETQ. This CDR3 is 14 amino acids long. The V gene lost 5 bases and the J gene lost 1 base, with 9 bases spanning the gap. The CDR3 is CASRDSGNTGELFF. CDR3 coding DNA: TGCGCCAGCAGGGATAGCGGGAACACCGGGGAGCTGTTTTTT. Full variable domain (outside the CDR3, taken from reference TRBV5-1 and TRBJ2-2): KAGVTQTPRYLIKTRGQQVTLSCSPISGHRSVSWYQQTPGQGLQFLFEYFSETQRNKGNFPGRFSGRQFSNSRSEMNVSTLELGDSALYLCASRDSGNTGELFFGEGSRLTVL.

This clonotype was counted ten times or more. The CDR3 region is CASSEAGIRAEAFF. The CDR3 DNA is TGTGCCAGCAGTGAAGCGGGGATCCGGGCTGAAGCTTTCTTT. This rearrangement joins TRBV6-1 to TRBJ1-1, with unresolved D. Trimming pared 0 bases from V and 6 bases from J, leaving 11 bases between. Germline lookup yields CDR1 MNHNS and CDR2 SASEGT. The CDR3 has 14 amino acids.

This clonotype has at least ten counts. V gene TRBV24-1 combines with J gene TRBJ1-2; D uncertain. This CDR3 comprises 12 residues. The germline V gene has CDR1 KGHDR and CDR2 SFDVKD. Trimming cost V 4 bases and J 7 bases, with 9 bases left between them. CDR3 protein: CATSESGFGYTF. CDR3 nucleotide sequence: TGTGCCACCAGTGAGAGCGGGTTTGGCTACACCTTC.

This rearrangement joins TRBV6-2 or TRBV6-3 to TRBJ1-1; no clear D. CDR1 is MNHEY and CDR2 is SVGEGT in the germline V gene. The CDR3 spans 13 residues. V was trimmed by 6 bases and J by 1 base, leaving 9 bases between them. The CDR3 region is CASSRVRNTEAFF. The CDR3, as DNA: TGTGCCAGCAGCCGCGTTCGGAACACTGAAGCTTTCTTT.

This clonotype has at least ten counts. J is TRBJ1-2 and V is TRBV4-1; the match to TRBD1 covers 7 bases. V shed 1 base, J shed 6 bases, and the junction held 5 bases outside the gene matches. The CDR3 is made up of 14 amino acids. Germline V CDR1 and CDR2: MGHRA, YSYEKL. CDR3 amino acids: CASSQGVTGNGYTF. DNA of the CDR3: TGCGCCAGCAGCCAAGGGGTGACAGGGAATGGCTACACCTTC.

This clonotype has ten or more counts. The chain has TRBV29-1 and TRBJ1-1, with D possibly being TRBD1 (5 bases). The CDR3 is 13 residues long. Germline V CDR1 and CDR2: SQVTM, ANQGSEA. V lost 8 bases and J lost 3, with 16 bases in between. CDR3 in amino acids: CSSEVGGDTEAFF. CDR3 coding DNA: TGCAGCTCCGAGGTTGGGGGGGACACTGAAGCTTTCTTT. Variable domain in full (rest from reference TRBV29-1 and TRBJ1-1): SAVISQKPSRDICQRGTSLTIQCQVDSQVTMMFWYRQQPGQSLTLIATANQGSEATYESGFVIDKFPISRPNLTFSTLTVSNMSPEDSSIYLCSSEVGGDTEAFFGQGTRLTVV.

Ten or more counts support this clonotype. The chain has TRBV4-1 and TRBJ2-5, with 13 bases aligning to TRBD2. Losses at the gene ends were 0 bases for V and 5 bases for J; bases not matched to a gene: 3. Germline V gene data show CDR1 as MGHRA and CDR2 as YSYEKL. The CDR3 covers 16 residues. CDR3 in amino acids: CASSQEGLAGRETQYF. The CDR3 DNA follows: TGCGCCAGCAGCCAAGAGGGACTAGCGGGACGGGAGACCCAGTACTTC.

In this sample, this clonotype turned up many times. The chain joins TRBV20-1 to TRBJ1-2; D may be TRBD1 (5 bases). Looked up from germline, CDR1 is DFQATT and CDR2 is SNEGSKA (reference sequence). Trimming took 4 bases from V and 6 from J, leaving 15 bases between them. The CDR3 length is 13 residues. CDR3 sequence (DNA): TGCAGTGCTACCCGGGACTCGAGCGATGGCTACACCTTC. This gives the protein CSATRDSSDGYTF.

This sequence joins TRBV3-1 and TRBJ2-6, with D perhaps matching TRBD1 (5 bases). V was shortened by 1 base and J by 0 bases, with 13 bases between the two germline ends. This CDR3 comprises 18 residues. Germline V gene sequence: CDR1 LGHDT, CDR2 YNNKEL (reference sequence). Here the CDR3 DNA reads TGTGCCAGCAGCCAAGGCCAGGGAAGCCTCTCTGGGGCCAACGTCCTGACTTTC. It translates to CASSQGQGSLSGANVLTF.

This clonotype was counted ten times or more. The chain has TRBV5-1 and TRBJ1-2; 7 bases map to TRBD1. The J segment lost 8 bases and the V segment lost 4 bases, leaving 5 bases of the junction unmatched. Looked up from germline, CDR1 is SGHRS and CDR2 is YFSETQ. This CDR3 region has 12 residues. CDR3 nucleotide sequence: TGCGCCAGCAGCCCTACAGGGGACGGCTACACCTTC. Translated: CASSPTGDGYTF.

This clonotype showed up just a few times. DNA for the CDR3: TGCAGCGTTGAAGGGGGGCTAGCGGGACGTCACAATGAGCAGTTCTTC. This codes for CSVEGGLAGRHNEQFF. The chain has TRBV29-1 and TRBJ2-1; 9 bases are shared with TRBD2. This CDR3 comprises 16 residues. Germline V gene lookup returns CDR1 SQVTM and CDR2 ANQGSEA. With V trimmed by 1 base and J by 5 bases, 9 bases remained unmatched.

This clonotype has ten or more counts. The rearrangement links TRBV6-1 to TRBJ2-4; the D gene is possibly TRBD1 (5 bases). V lost 2 bases and J 0 bases, leaving 23 bases between the germline ends. There are 20 residues in the CDR3. Germline V gene sequence: CDR1 MNHNS, CDR2 SASEGT. The chain's CDR3 is CASSESIGAEAVIAKNIQYF. CDR3 nucleotide sequence: TGTGCCAGCAGTGAAAGTATTGGGGCAGAAGCCGTGATAGCCAAAAACATTCAGTACTTC.

The table lists this clonotype with many counts. This chain joins TRBV15 and TRBJ2-7, with no clear D. This CDR3 is built from 12 residues. Germline CDR1 and CDR2: LNHNV and YYDKDF (reference sequence). Between the trimmed V and J ends, which lost 0 bases and 4 bases, there was a span of 4 bases. This chain's CDR3 is CATSREGYEQYF. CDR3 bases: TGTGCCACCAGCAGAGAAGGTTACGAGCAGTACTTC.

This clonotype was picked up many times. This chain joins TRBV12-3 or TRBV12-4 and TRBJ1-5, with a possible D match to TRBD1 (5 bases). V shed 6 bases and J shed 4 bases, with 13 bases lying between them. The CDR3 spans 14 residues. Here the CDR3 reads CASRADGTNQPQHF. The CDR3 DNA follows: TGTGCCAGCAGAGCGGACGGGACGAATCAGCCCCAGCATTTT.

This clonotype was seen at least ten times. This chain joins TRBV6-5 and TRBJ2-4; a possible D gene is TRBD1 (5 bases). The CDR3 loop spans 15 amino acids. Trimming pared 2 bases from V and 4 bases from J, leaving 12 bases between. Germline V gene sequence: CDR1 MNHEY, CDR2 SVGAGI. The CDR3 DNA follows: TGTGCCAGCAGTTACGGGGCCGAAACTAAAAACATTCAGTACTTC. It specifies CASSYGAETKNIQYF.

This clonotype was detected a few times. The DNA of the CDR3 is TGTGCCAGCAGGTACAGGGGGCGTAGCGGGGAGCTGTTTTTT. This codes for CASRYRGRSGELFF. The chain joins TRBV2 to TRBJ2-2; 9 bases are shared with TRBD1. The V gene's germline CDR1 is SNHLY and CDR2 FYNNEI. This CDR3 contains 14 residues. V lost 6 bases to trimming and J lost 7 bases; unmatched junction nucleotides: 6.

This clonotype was counted at least ten times. The J gene is TRBJ2-7, the V gene TRBV20-1; 7 bases align to TRBD2. The CDR3 runs 15 residues. From germline, CDR1 is DFQATT and CDR2 SNEGSKA (reference sequence). V gave up 2 bases and J gave up 5 bases; unmatched junction bases: 12. Here the CDR3 DNA reads TGCAGTGCTAGAAAGGCAGAGGTAGCGGGCGACGAGCAGTACTTC. This encodes CSARKAEVAGDEQYF.

The chain combines TRBV6-2 or TRBV6-3 with TRBJ2-5; either TRBD1 or TRBD2 may fit D (5 bases each). Germline V gene lookup returns CDR1 MNHEY and CDR2 SVGEGT. V was pared by 5 bases and J by 6 bases, with 16 bases between. The CDR3 covers 14 residues. CDR3 bases: TGTGCCAGCAGTGACCCGGGACCTGGAAAGACCCAGTACTTC. It translates to CASSDPGPGKTQYF.

The chain recombines TRBV11-2 with TRBJ2-5; 13 nucleotides agree with TRBD2. J lost 1 base, V lost 5 bases, and 10 bases had no gene match. Looked up from germline, CDR1 is SGHAT and CDR2 is FQNNGV. The CDR3 extends over 18 amino acids. The CDR3, as DNA: TGTGCCAGCAGCGACGGGACTAGCGGGATTGGACGCCAAGAGACCCAGTACTTC. Amino acid sequence: CASSDGTSGIGRQETQYF.

The chain employs TRBV27 and TRBJ1-2; D might be TRBD1 (5 bases). CDR1 is MNHEY and CDR2 is SMNVEV in the germline V gene (reference sequence). CDR3 length equals 13 residues. V gave up 6 bases and J gave up 9 bases, with 17 bases separating them. CDR3 bases: TGTGCCAGCAGGGCGGGGGATTATGGAAGCTACACCTTC. Protein product: CASRAGDYGSYTF.

This clonotype was recorded many times. The V gene is TRBV6-1, the J gene TRBJ2-2; D ambiguous. The V end lost 10 bases, the J end lost 6 bases, and 18 bases lay between the germline ends. The CDR3 covers 14 residues. Germline V gene sequence: CDR1 MNHNS, CDR2 SASEGT. The CDR3 region has the DNA TGTGCCACCAAGGGCTCCCTGGAGTCCGGGGAGCTGTTTTTT. This encodes CATKGSLESGELFF.

This clonotype was found many times. The CDR3 DNA sequence: TGTGCCAGTAGTATCACTCTAGCGGGAGGTGAGACCCAGTACTTC. It encodes CASSITLAGGETQYF. V is TRBV19 and J is TRBJ2-5; TRBD2 matches 11 bases. The CDR3 runs 15 residues. The germline V gene has CDR1 LNHDA and CDR2 SQIVND (reference sequence). V shed 3 bases and J 5 bases; nucleotides not matched to a gene: 5.

This clonotype occurred many times. The gene calls are TRBV4-1 and TRBJ1-2; D gene uncertain. Per the germline V gene, CDR1 is MGHRA and CDR2 is YSYEKL. Between the trimmed V and J ends, which lost 4 bases and 5 bases, there was a span of 11 bases. The CDR3 extends over 13 amino acids. DNA of the CDR3: TGCGCCAGCAGCCGAGTCGACGGATATGGCTACACCTTC. As protein: CASSRVDGYGYTF.

The genes are TRBV6-2 or TRBV6-3 and TRBJ1-1; weak D call: TRBD1 (6 bases). Germline values: CDR1 MNHEY, CDR2 SVGEGT. V was trimmed by 4 bases and J by 6 bases, leaving 12 bases between them. The CDR3 totals 13 residues. CDR3 region: CASSFRGQPEAFF. For the CDR3, the DNA is TGTGCCAGCAGTTTCCGAGGACAGCCTGAAGCTTTCTTT.

This chain connects TRBV6-2 or TRBV6-3 to TRBJ2-7; D possibly corresponds to TRBD1 (5 bases). The V end lost 7 bases, the J end lost 5 bases, and 18 bases lay between the germline ends. This CDR3 spans 14 amino acids. CDR1 is MNHEY, CDR2 SVGEGT, per germline. The CDR3 loop reads CASTTVDGWDEQYF. In DNA, the CDR3 is TGTGCCAGCACGACAGTCGACGGATGGGACGAGCAGTACTTC.

There are many counts of this clonotype. The rearrangement joins TRBV28 to TRBJ2-3; D unclear. CDR1 is MDHEN and CDR2 is SYDVKM in the germline V gene. Deletions cut 4 bases from V and 2 bases from J, with 7 bases between. The CDR3 contains 13 residues. DNA of the CDR3: TGTGCCAGCAGTTCGGACCTCACAGATACGCAGTATTTT. Amino acids: CASSSDLTDTQYF.

The gene calls are TRBV6-1 and TRBJ1-5; D is ambiguous. Germline V gene lookup returns CDR1 MNHNS and CDR2 SASEGT. Trimming left V 2 bases short and J 2 bases short, with 10 bases between. This CDR3 has 15 residues. The CDR3 nucleotides are TGTGCCAGCAGTGAACGATTTGGCCGCAATCAGCCCCAGCATTTT. The encoded protein is CASSERFGRNQPQHF.

This clonotype was seen repeatedly, ten times or more. The chain combines TRBV7-9 with TRBJ1-3; a weak D match, TRBD1 (5 bases). The CDR3 spans 11 residues. Germline assignment: CDR1 SEHNR and CDR2 FQNEAQ (reference sequence). V was clipped by 11 bases and J by 6 bases, with 11 bases between them. The CDR3 loop reads CASMTVNTIYF. The CDR3 nucleotides are TGTGCCTCCATGACAGTAAACACCATATATTTT.

This clonotype was seen at least ten times. The gene calls are TRBV10-3 and TRBJ2-2; 8 bases agree with TRBD1. V lost 7 bases and J lost 7; bases outside the gene matches: 11. Germline V gives CDR1 ENHRY, CDR2 SYGVKD. This CDR3 comprises 15 residues. This CDR3 reads CAITTGGPRGGELFF. The CDR3 bases are TGTGCCATCACAACAGGGGGGCCCCGGGGCGGGGAGCTGTTTTTT.

This clonotype showed up many times. The V call is TRBV19, the J call TRBJ2-5, with 7 positions matching TRBD1. Germline V lookup: CDR1 LNHDA, CDR2 SQIVND (reference sequence). J lost 5 bases, V lost 4 bases, and 10 bases had no gene match. The CDR3 loop spans 15 amino acids. The CDR3 DNA follows: TGTGCCAGTAGTACAGGACAGGCGGGCTGGGAGACCCAGTACTTC. This sequence encodes CASSTGQAGWETQYF. Supplemented by reference TRBV19 and TRBJ2-5, the full variable domain reads DGGITQSPKYLFRKEGQNVTLSCEQNLNHDAMYWYRQDPGQGLRLIYYSQIVNDFQKGDIAEGYSVSREKKESFPLTVTSAQKNPTAFYLCASSTGQAGWETQYFGPGTRLLVL.

The rearrangement joins TRBV7-3 to TRBJ2-7; 12 bases are shared with TRBD2. Per the germline V gene, CDR1 is SGHTA and CDR2 is FQGTGA. This CDR3 region has 15 residues. V shed 2 bases, J shed 3 bases, and the junction held 2 bases outside the gene matches. The CDR3 DNA reads TGTGCCAGCAGCTTAGGACTAGCGGGAAACTACGAGCAGTACTTC. It specifies CASSLGLAGNYEQYF.